This T cell receptor beta chain derives from a study of blood T cell repertoires in COVID-19. Profiled with immunoSEQ multiplex PCR; TCRdb holds only in-frame clones, not every one. This table has 210,000 or so clones, 80% appearing once. This clone was seen once. With 2 bases removed from V and 0 bases from J, the gap between germline ends came to 11 bases. Germline V gene lookup returns CDR1 SGHTA and CDR2 FQGNSA. The CDR3 runs 16 residues. The chain has TRBV7-2 and TRBJ2-4; maybe TRBD1 (5 bases). The clonotype originates from a woman in her 40s with acute COVID-19. Sequencing was done on a sample of PBMCs or T cells enriched from blood (not recorded which). The CDR3 sequence: CASSLLGQLAKNIQYF. The DNA for the CDR3 is TGTGCCAGCAGCTTACTCGGACAACTAGCCAAAAACATTCAGTACTTC.